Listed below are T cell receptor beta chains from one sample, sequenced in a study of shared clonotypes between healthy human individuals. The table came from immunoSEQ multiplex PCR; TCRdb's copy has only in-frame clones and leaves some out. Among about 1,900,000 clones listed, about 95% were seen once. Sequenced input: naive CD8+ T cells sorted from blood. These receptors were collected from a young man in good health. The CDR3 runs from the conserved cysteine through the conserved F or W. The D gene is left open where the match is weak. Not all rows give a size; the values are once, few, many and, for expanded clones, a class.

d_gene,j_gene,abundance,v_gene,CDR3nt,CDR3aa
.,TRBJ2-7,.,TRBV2,TGTGCCAGCAGTGAACCGAGCGCAGGGTCCTCCTACGAGCAGTACTTC,CASSEPSAGSSYEQYF
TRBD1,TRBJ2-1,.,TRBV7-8,TGTGCCAGCAGCTTACTCCCTCGACAGGGCGATGAGCAGTTCTTC,CASSLLPRQGDEQFF
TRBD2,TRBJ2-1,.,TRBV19,TGTGCCAGTAGTATCACAGTAGCGGGAATCTACAATGAGCAGTTCTTC,CASSITVAGIYNEQFF
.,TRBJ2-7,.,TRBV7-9,TGTGCCAGCAGCTTAGGATCAGGATCCTACGAGCAGTACTTC,CASSLGSGSYEQYF
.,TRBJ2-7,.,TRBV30,TGTGCCTGGACCAGCGAAATCTCCTACGAGCAGTACTTC,CAWTSEISYEQYF
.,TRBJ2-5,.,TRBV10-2,TGCGCCAGCAGTCTATCCGGAGAGACCCAGTACTTC,CASSLSGETQYF
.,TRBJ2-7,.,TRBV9,TGTGCCAGCAGCGTGGCAGTGGATAGCTCCTACGAGCAGTACTTC,CASSVAVDSSYEQYF
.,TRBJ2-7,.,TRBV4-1,TGCGCCAGCAGCCAAGACGGGTACTACGAGCAGTACTTC,CASSQDGYYEQYF
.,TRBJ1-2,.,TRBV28,TGTGCCAGCAGTTTGAGGAGGGATAACTATGGCTACACCTTC,CASSLRRDNYGYTF
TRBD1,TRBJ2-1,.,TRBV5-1,TGCGCCAGCAGCCCCGGGACAGGGGGCTACAATGAGCAGTTCTTC,CASSPGTGGYNEQFF
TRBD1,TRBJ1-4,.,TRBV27,TGTGCCAGCGGTGGGATAAGGGACAGGGGGTTGGTTGGAGAAAAACTGTTTTTT,CASGGIRDRGLVGEKLFF
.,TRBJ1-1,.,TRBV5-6,TGTGCCAGCAGTTTGGAGGTATCCACTGAAGCTTTCTTT,CASSLEVSTEAFF
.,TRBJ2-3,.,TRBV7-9,TGTGCCGGATGGAGACTTGATACGCAGTATTTT,CAGWRLDTQYF
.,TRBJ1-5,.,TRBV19,TGTGCCAGTAGTATCGACGGATATAGCAATCAGCCCCAGCATTTT,CASSIDGYSNQPQHF
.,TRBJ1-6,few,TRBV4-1,TGCGCCAGCAGCCACCCGGGCGGGGGTGATAATTCACCCCTCCACTTT,CASSHPGGGDNSPLHF
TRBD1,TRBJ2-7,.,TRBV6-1,TGTGCCAGCAGTTTACAGGGGGCATTCTACGAGCAGTACTTC,CASSLQGAFYEQYF
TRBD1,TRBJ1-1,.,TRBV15,TGTGCCACCAGCATTCCTCGATTCCGGGACAGGGGCACTGAAGCTTTCTTT,CATSIPRFRDRGTEAFF
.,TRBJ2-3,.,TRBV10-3,TGTGCCATCAGATTGGACCCCAGGGATCCAGATACGCAGTATTTT,CAIRLDPRDPDTQYF
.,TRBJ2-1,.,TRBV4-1,TGCGCCAGCAGCCGCCAAGTATCCTATGAGCAGTTCTTC,CASSRQVSYEQFF
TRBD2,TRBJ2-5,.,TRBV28,TGTGCCAGCAGTCCGGGACTAGCGGCATCCCAAGAGACCCAGTACTTC,CASSPGLAASQETQYF
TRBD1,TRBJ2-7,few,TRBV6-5,TGTGCCAGCAGTTACGACAGGGGCTACGAGCAGTACTTC,CASSYDRGYEQYF
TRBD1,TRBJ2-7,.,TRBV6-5,TGTGCCAGCGGGGAGACAGGGAACGAATCCTACGAGCAGTACTTC,CASGETGNESYEQYF
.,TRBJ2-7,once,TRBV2,TGTGCCAGCAGAAGCTACGAGCAGTACTTC,CASRSYEQYF
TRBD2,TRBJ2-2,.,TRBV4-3,TGCGCCAGCAGCCGCCTAGCGGGAGACGGCACCGGGGAGCTGTTTTTT,CASSRLAGDGTGELFF
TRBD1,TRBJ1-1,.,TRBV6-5,TGTGCCAGCAGTTCCGGACAGGGTTTGAACACTGAAGCTTTCTTT,CASSSGQGLNTEAFF
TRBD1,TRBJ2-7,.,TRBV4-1,TGCGCCAGCAGCCAAGCCCCCAGGGGGATCGACGAGCAGTACTTC,CASSQAPRGIDEQYF
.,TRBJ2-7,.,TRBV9,TGTGCCAGCAGCGTAGGCAGGGGTGGCTACGAGCAGTACTTC,CASSVGRGGYEQYF
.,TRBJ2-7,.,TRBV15,TGTGCCACCAGCAGCCTAGTGGTACCCTCCTACGAGCAGTACTTC,CATSSLVVPSYEQYF
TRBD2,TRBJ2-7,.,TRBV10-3,TGTGCCATCAGTGAGGCGAAGCTAGCGGGCGAGCAGTACTTC,CAISEAKLAGEQYF
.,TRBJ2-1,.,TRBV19,TGTGCCAGTTCCTATGACGAGGAGTCCTACAATGAGCAGTTCTTC,CASSYDEESYNEQFF
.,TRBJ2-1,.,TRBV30,TGTGCCTGGAGTCAAGGGCTTACTGAGCAGTTCTTC,CAWSQGLTEQFF
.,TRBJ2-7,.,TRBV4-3,TGCGCCAGCAGCCAAGAAGGGATCGCCTACGAGCAGTACTTC,CASSQEGIAYEQYF
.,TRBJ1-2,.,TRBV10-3,TGTGCCATCAGTGAAGGGCAGGCCCTGAATAACTATGGCTACACCTTC,CAISEGQALNNYGYTF
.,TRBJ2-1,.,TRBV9,TGTGCCAGCAGCGATGGAGTGGGTGAGCAGTTCTTC,CASSDGVGEQFF
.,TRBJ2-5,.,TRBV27,TGTGCCAGCAGTTTCCTCTCCGGGGCCCAGTACTTC,CASSFLSGAQYF
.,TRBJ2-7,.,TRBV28,TGTGCCAGCAGTTTGCGGGGGCCGGGGGAGCAGTACTTC,CASSLRGPGEQYF
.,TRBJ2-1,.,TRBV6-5,TGTGCCAGCAGTTTTGAGGGGGATGAGCAGTTCTTC,CASSFEGDEQFF